The 20 T cell receptor beta chains below were found in one sample sequenced in a study of blood T cell repertoires in COVID-19. Using immunoSEQ multiplex PCR, the repertoire was profiled, and TCRdb retains in-frame clones only, with some absent. In the table there are about 56,000 clones, 85% to 90% of which are singletons. What was sequenced was peripheral blood. These receptors all stem from a woman aged 55 to 70 with COVID-19, enrolled during active disease.

CDR3 sequence: CASSPGRGLDYGYTF. The CDR3 DNA sequence: TGTGCCAGCAGCCCCGGGCGGGGGCTGGACTATGGCTACACCTTC. This chain connects TRBV11-1 to TRBJ1-2, with a tentative D call TRBD1 (6 bases). Germline CDR1 is SGHAT and CDR2 is FQDESV (reference sequence). V was pared by 5 bases and J by 3 bases, with 16 bases between. The CDR3 extends over 15 amino acids. The variable domain in full, with the rest retrieved from reference TRBV11-1 and TRBJ1-2, is EAEVAQSPRYKITEKSQAVAFWCDPISGHATLYWYRQILGQGPELLVQFQDESVVDDSQLPKDRFSAERLKGVDSTLKIQPAELGDSAMYLCASSPGRGLDYGYTFGSGTRLTVV.

This clone is a singleton in its sample. The chain employs TRBV5-4 and TRBJ2-3; weak D call: TRBD2 (5 bases). V shed 1 base and J shed 6 bases, with 18 bases lying between them. Germline V gene lookup returns CDR1 SGHNT and CDR2 YYREEE (reference sequence). The CDR3 is 16 amino acids. The CDR3 DNA is TGTGCCAGCAGCTTGAAAAACGCTAGCCCACGGGATACGCAGTATTTT. Its translation is CASSLKNASPRDTQYF. The variable domain in full, with the rest retrieved from reference TRBV5-4 and TRBJ2-3, is ETGVTQSPTHLIKTRGQQVTLRCSSQSGHNTVSWYQQALGQGPQFIFQYYREEENGRGNFPPRFSGLQFPNYSSELNVNALELDDSALYLCASSLKNASPRDTQYFGPGTRLTVL.

The chain links TRBV7-8 to TRBJ2-1; D remains unclear. V was cut by 5 bases and J by 6 bases, with 8 bases left in between. This CDR3 region has 12 residues. Germline CDR1 reads SGHVS; CDR2 reads FQNEAQ. CDR3 sequence (DNA): TGTGCCAGCAGCCCTCTTATCAATGAGCAGTTCTTC. It encodes CASSPLINEQFF.

V gene TRBV6-5 combines with J gene TRBJ2-7; 7 bases agree with TRBD1. Trimming cost V 0 bases and J 3 bases; bases outside gene matches: 8. This CDR3 has 16 amino acids. The germline CDR1 and CDR2 sequences are MNHEY and SVGAGI. The DNA for the CDR3 is TGTGCCAGCAGTTACTCTTCACAGGGGATCGTCTACGAGCAGTACTTC. Translation: CASSYSSQGIVYEQYF.

This clone came up once. V and J are TRBV12-3 or TRBV12-4 and TRBJ1-5; D gene uncertain. Deletions cut 4 bases from V and 3 bases from J, with 7 bases between. The CDR3 is 13 residues long. The CDR3 DNA follows: TGTGCCAGCAGTTACTCTATCAATCAGCCCCAGCATTTT. This translates into CASSYSINQPQHF.

The chain couples TRBV28 to TRBJ2-4, with 9 positions matching TRBD2. The CDR3 is 14 residues long. Trimming took 2 bases from V and 14 from J; bases not matched to a gene: 10. Germline-derived CDR1 and CDR2 are MDHEN and SYDVKM. The CDR3 loop reads CASSLKAGGREKYF. The CDR3 bases are TGTGCCAGCAGTTTAAAGGCGGGAGGGAGGGAGAAGTACTTC.

V and J are TRBV10-2 and TRBJ2-5, with TRBD1 identical over 8 bases. Germline CDR1 and CDR2: WSHSY and SAAADI. With 3 bases clipped from V and 0 bases from J, the junction kept 6 bases outside the gene matches. CDR3 length: 16 amino acids. CDR3 protein: CASSETTGGYQETQYF. The CDR3, as DNA: TGCGCCAGCAGTGAAACAACAGGGGGGTACCAAGAGACCCAGTACTTC.

V usage is TRBV27 and J usage is TRBJ1-1; a possible D gene is TRBD1 (5 bases). The CDR3 runs 15 residues. Germline assignment: CDR1 MNHEY and CDR2 SMNVEV (reference sequence). The V end lost 2 bases, the J end lost 5 bases, and 15 bases lay between the germline ends. CDR3 loop: CASSLVKLKGTEAFF. The CDR3 DNA reads TGTGCCAGCAGTTTAGTGAAGCTTAAGGGGACTGAAGCTTTCTTT.

The chain couples TRBV5-1 to TRBJ2-1, with 8 bases identical to TRBD2. Looked up from germline, CDR1 is SGHRS and CDR2 is YFSETQ. The CDR3 runs to 16 residues. Trimming took 1 base from V and 7 from J; bases not matched to a gene: 10. CDR3 loop: CASSLRSGGTVNEQFF. CDR3 sequence (DNA): TGCGCCAGCAGCTTGCGAAGCGGGGGAACAGTGAATGAGCAGTTCTTC.

This clone was detected only once. The chain uses TRBV30 and TRBJ2-1; the match to TRBD2 covers 10 bases. V lost 2 bases and J lost 6; bases outside the gene matches: 10. Germline V gene sequence: CDR1 GTSNPN, CDR2 SVGIG (reference sequence). This CDR3 has 16 residues. The CDR3 here is CAWSPGSGGAGNEQFF. The CDR3 DNA is TGTGCCTGGAGTCCGGGGAGCGGGGGGGCTGGCAATGAGCAGTTCTTC.

The CDR3 DNA follows: TGCAGCGTTGTCGTAGCGGGGGGGCCTGGAGAGACCCAGTACTTC. Amino acid sequence: CSVVVAGGPGETQYF. The V call is TRBV29-1, the J call TRBJ2-5; TRBD2 agrees at 11 bases. Germline V gives CDR1 SQVTM, CDR2 ANQGSEA. There are 15 residues in the CDR3. J lost 4 bases, V lost 4 bases, and 8 bases had no gene match.

The chain carries TRBV9 and TRBJ1-1, with 9 bases identical to TRBD1. The CDR3 consists of 15 residues. The germline V gene encodes CDR1 SGDLS and CDR2 YYNGEE. After removal of 0 bases from V and 5 bases from J, the junction contained 5 bases not matched to a gene. The CDR3 loop reads CASSVVGTGLTEAFF. The CDR3 DNA reads as TGTGCCAGCAGCGTAGTTGGGACAGGGTTGACTGAAGCTTTCTTT.

The chain couples TRBV27 to TRBJ2-2; 12 positions agree with TRBD2. The J segment lost 4 bases and the V segment lost 5 bases, leaving 8 bases of the junction unmatched. Germline V gives CDR1 MNHEY, CDR2 SMNVEV (reference sequence). The CDR3 has 17 residues. The chain's CDR3 is CASSTLLAGGFTGELFF. CDR3 DNA sequence: TGTGCCAGCAGTACGCTACTAGCGGGGGGATTCACCGGGGAGCTGTTTTTT.

The chain is built from TRBV5-4 and TRBJ2-1; 8 bases agree with TRBD2. Germline V gene lookup returns CDR1 SGHNT and CDR2 YYREEE (reference sequence). V shed 3 bases, J shed 0 bases, and the junction held 2 bases outside the gene matches. This CDR3 has 15 amino acids. The DNA for the CDR3 is TGTGCCAGCAGCTACCGGGGGGGCTCCTACAATGAGCAGTTCTTC. Its protein is CASSYRGGSYNEQFF.

The V call is TRBV5-4, the J call TRBJ2-1; 8 positions agree with TRBD2. Losses at the gene ends were 5 bases for V and 1 base for J; bases not matched to a gene: 5. This CDR3 comprises 15 residues. Germline V CDR1 and CDR2: SGHNT, YYREEE (reference sequence). The CDR3 sequence is CASSSGDGSYNEQFF. In DNA form, the CDR3 reads TGTGCCAGCAGTAGCGGGGACGGTTCCTACAATGAGCAGTTCTTC.

This rearrangement joins TRBV6-1 to TRBJ2-2, with D unresolved. V lost 3 bases and J lost 2, with 7 bases in between. CDR1 is MNHNS, CDR2 SASEGT, per germline. CDR3 length: 14 residues. CDR3 DNA: TGTGCCAGCAGTGACAGGCCAAACACCGGGGAGCTGTTTTTT. Amino acid sequence: CASSDRPNTGELFF.

J is TRBJ2-3 and V is TRBV2; D remains ambiguous. Trimming took 3 bases from V and 7 from J, leaving 8 bases between them. This CDR3 comprises 12 residues. Germline V gene sequence: CDR1 SNHLY, CDR2 FYNNEI. The DNA for the CDR3 is TGTGCCAGCAGTGATATGGAGAATACGCAGTATTTT. Amino acids: CASSDMENTQYF.

The V gene is TRBV7-2, the J gene TRBJ2-7, with D tentatively TRBD2 (5 bases). CDR1 SGHTA and CDR2 FQGNSA come from the germline V gene. The CDR3 sequence is 13 residues long. The germline V and J ends were trimmed by 1 base and 2 bases, with 6 bases remaining between them. The CDR3 DNA follows: TGTGCCAGCAGCTTAGTGGGAGCCTACGAGCAGTACTTC. Encoded protein: CASSLVGAYEQYF.

V gene TRBV18 combines with J gene TRBJ1-4; 7 bases are a match to TRBD1. Germline V gene sequence: CDR1 KGHSH, CDR2 LQKENI. Unmatched junction bases numbered 6, after V lost 6 bases and J lost 5 bases. CDR3 size: 14 residues. This chain's CDR3 is CASSLGTANEKLFF. Here the CDR3 DNA reads TGTGCCAGCTCCCTTGGGACAGCCAATGAAAAACTGTTTTTT.

The V gene is TRBV14, the J gene TRBJ2-1; 9 nucleotides agree with TRBD2. The germline V gene has CDR1 SGHDN and CDR2 FVKESK. V lost 4 bases and J lost 2; bases outside the gene matches: 9. There are 17 residues in the CDR3. As DNA, the CDR3 is TGTGCCAGCAGCCCCTTAGCGGGAGAGGGACCCTACAATGAGCAGTTCTTC. Protein product: CASSPLAGEGPYNEQFF.